The source of this T cell receptor (beta chain) is a study of blood T cell repertoires in COVID-19. The overall study: In each case, the material was cDNA or gDNA derived from T cells, B-cell-depleted T cells, or PBMCs.

In the study's own analysis: Reference gene primer amplification yielded estimated nucleated cell counts. Repertoires were generated with immunoSEQ multiplex PCR, while TCRdb's copy carries only in-frame clones and drops some. V and J calls and clone size are copied from that table; D and trimming were computed from the DNA. The data contain 250,000 or so clones, around 89% of them singletons. The sample holds a few counts of this clone. Losses at the gene ends were 2 bases for V and 2 bases for J; bases not matched to a gene: 1. CDR1 SGHTA and CDR2 FQGNSA come from the germline V gene. CDR3 length: 16 amino acids. Each participant's cohort was designated according to participant-reported clinical history.

The chain has TRBV7-2 and TRBJ1-4; 11 nucleotides match TRBD1. This TCR derives from a woman aged 35 to 49 with acute COVID-19. Sequenced material: PBMCs or T cells enriched from blood (not recorded which). The CDR3 DNA reads as TGTGCCAGCAGCTTAAGGACAGGGGGCACTAATGAAAAACTGTTTTTT. This gives the protein CASSLRTGGTNEKLFF. The whole variable domain, filled in from reference TRBV7-2 and TRBJ1-4, reads GAGVSQSPSNKVTEKGKDVELRCDPISGHTALYWYRQSLGQGLEFLIYFQGNSAPDKSGLPSDRFSAERTGGSVSTLTIQRTQQEDSAVYLCASSLRTGGTNEKLFFGSGTQLSVL.